What follows are 28 T cell receptor beta chains derived from one specimen sequenced in a study of cytomegalovirus exposure and HLA in healthy donors. It was with 60 Vbeta and 13 Jbeta primers that the PCR ran. Method: immunoSEQ multiplex PCR; TCRdb's copy keeps in-frame clones and lacks some. This repertoire comprises 150,000 to 200,000 clones; its ten largest clones make up approximately 0.72%. Sequencing was carried out using PBMCs. These receptors originate from a woman aged 18-35 years in good health and CMV-seropositive.

The chain joins TRBV29-1 to TRBJ2-2, with D possibly matching TRBD1 (5 bases). The CDR3 consists of 13 residues. V was trimmed by 2 bases and J by 4 bases, leaving 8 bases between them. The germline V gene has CDR1 SQVTM and CDR2 ANQGSEA. CDR3 in DNA: TGCAGCGTTGAAACAGGAATCACCGGGGAGCTGTTTTTT. This translates into CSVETGITGELFF.

The V gene is TRBV27, the J gene TRBJ1-4; 9 positions match TRBD1. The CDR3 runs 14 residues. Trimming at V came to 5 bases and at J to 12 bases, leaving 10 bases not matched to a gene. Germline V gene data show CDR1 as MNHEY and CDR2 as SMNVEV (reference sequence). The CDR3 sequence: CASSQGDRATELFF. In DNA, the CDR3 is TGTGCCAGCAGTCAAGGGGACAGGGCCACCGAACTGTTTTTT.

The rearrangement uses TRBV14 and TRBJ1-3; the D gene is possibly TRBD1 (5 bases). Trimming stripped 0 bases from V and 1 base from J, with 10 bases between. The germline gives CDR1 SGHDN, CDR2 FVKESK. The CDR3 is 16 residues long. In DNA, the CDR3 is TGTGCCAGCAGCCAAGATCGTCCAGGGTCTGGAAACACCATATATTTT. The encoded protein is CASSQDRPGSGNTIYF.

This sequence joins TRBV12-5 and TRBJ2-2, with 10 bases aligning to TRBD2. CDR1 and CDR2 from the germline V gene are LGHNT and FRNRAP. The junction had 15 bases not matched to a gene; V was cut back by 7 bases and J by 4 bases. CDR3 length: 18 residues. CDR3 nucleotides: TGTGCTAGTGCCCTAACGGCCCCTAGCGGGAGATTCACCGGGGAGCTGTTTTTT. As protein: CASALTAPSGRFTGELFF.

The chain recombines TRBV11-1 with TRBJ1-2, with 10 positions matching TRBD1. Trimming removed 5 bases from V and 0 bases from J; junction bases left unmatched: 3. Germline CDR1 SGHAT, CDR2 FQDESV (reference sequence). This CDR3 region has 15 residues. The CDR3 reads CASSHGQGANYGYTF. The CDR3, as DNA: TGTGCCAGCAGCCATGGACAGGGGGCTAACTATGGCTACACCTTC.

J is TRBJ2-7 and V is TRBV9, with TRBD1 matching over 10 bases. V lost 0 bases and J lost 3; bases outside the gene matches: 3. In germline, CDR1 is SGDLS, CDR2 YYNGEE. The CDR3 is 15 residues long. CDR3 DNA sequence: TGTGCCAGCAGCGTAGGGACAGGGGGTTACTACGAGCAGTACTTC. This encodes CASSVGTGGYYEQYF.

The V gene is TRBV6-1, the J gene TRBJ1-2, with a weak D call TRBD1 (5 bases). Germline V gives CDR1 MNHNS, CDR2 SASEGT. CDR3 length: 13 residues. V lost 6 bases and J 6 bases, leaving 14 bases between the germline ends. The DNA for the CDR3 is TGTGCCAGCAGCCCACGGGGGGGAGATGGCTACACCTTC. Amino acid sequence: CASSPRGGDGYTF.

The chain recombines TRBV29-1 with TRBJ2-7; TRBD1 matches 7 bases. CDR3 size: 12 residues. The V and J ends lost 5 bases and 2 bases, in that order; junction bases with no gene match: 3. CDR1 SQVTM and CDR2 ANQGSEA come from the germline V gene. CDR3 sequence reads: CSVRGLTYEQYF. CDR3 sequence (DNA): TGCAGCGTTAGGGGGCTTACCTACGAGCAGTACTTC.

V and J are TRBV2 and TRBJ1-5, with D unclear. The germline V gene has CDR1 SNHLY and CDR2 FYNNEI. The germline V and J ends were trimmed by 2 bases and 3 bases, with 11 bases remaining between them. The CDR3 has 15 residues. CDR3 sequence (DNA): TGTGCCAGCAGTGAATCATGGAGCCTCAATCAGCCCCAGCATTTT. As protein: CASSESWSLNQPQHF. The full variable domain, rest sourced from reference TRBV2 and TRBJ1-5, is EPEVTQTPSHQVTQMGQEVILRCVPISNHLYFYWYRQILGQKVEFLVSFYNNEISEKSEIFDDQFSVERPDGSNFTLKIRSTKLEDSAMYFCASSESWSLNQPQHFGDGTRLSIL.

The rearrangement joins TRBV7-9 to TRBJ1-6; possible D gene TRBD1, 6 bases. The CDR3 covers 16 residues. Trimming shortened V by 1 base and J by 9 bases, and 16 bases separated the two germline ends. Germline CDR1 and CDR2: SEHNR and FQNEAQ (reference sequence). The CDR3 DNA sequence: TGTGCCAGCAGCTTAGGTTCCACAGGGAGAAGTTCACCCCTCCACTTT. It translates to CASSLGSTGRSSPLHF.

The gene calls are TRBV6-6 and TRBJ1-1; TRBD1 matches 11 bases. Germline V lookup: CDR1 MNHNY, CDR2 SVGAGI (reference sequence). With V trimmed by 5 bases and J by 3 bases, 5 bases remained unmatched. This CDR3 is built from 15 residues. CDR3 in DNA: TGTGCCAGCAGTGCAGGACAGGGGGCGCACACTGAAGCTTTCTTT. Translation: CASSAGQGAHTEAFF.

The V and J genes are TRBV4-1 and TRBJ1-1, with unresolved D. V was cut by 8 bases and J by 2 bases, with 12 bases left in between. Germline V gene data show CDR1 as MGHRA and CDR2 as YSYEKL. The CDR3 extends over 13 amino acids. The CDR3 sequence: CASRRVFNTEAFF. CDR3 DNA: TGCGCCAGCCGGCGGGTATTCAACACTGAAGCTTTCTTT.

V usage is TRBV6-1 and J usage is TRBJ1-5, with D perhaps matching TRBD1 (6 bases). Germline V CDR1 and CDR2: MNHNS, SASEGT. This CDR3 has 15 residues. Between the trimmed V and J ends, which lost 6 bases and 2 bases, there was a span of 14 bases. The CDR3 here is CASSATGFGNQPQHF. The CDR3 nucleotides read TGTGCCAGCAGCGCAACAGGGTTTGGCAATCAGCCCCAGCATTTT.

V is TRBV5-6 and J is TRBJ1-2; tentative D call: TRBD1 (5 bases). The V and J ends lost 1 base and 6 bases respectively, with 10 bases between them. Germline lookup yields CDR1 SGHDT and CDR2 YYEEEE. This CDR3 has 13 residues. CDR3 bases: TGTGCCAGCAGCTTGCCAGGGAAGGATGGCTACACCTTC. Translation: CASSLPGKDGYTF.

CDR3 DNA sequence: TGTGCCAGCAGTCTAAGGGGCGGCTATGGCTACACCTTC. Translated, it gives CASSLRGGYGYTF. The chain combines TRBV5-4 with TRBJ1-2; D is perhaps TRBD1 (5 bases). Germline-derived CDR1 and CDR2 are SGHNT and YYREEE (reference sequence). V shed 5 bases and J shed 4 bases, with 12 bases lying between them. CDR3 size: 13 residues.

This chain connects TRBV30 to TRBJ1-5, with D possibly TRBD1 on 6 matching bases. Germline CDR1 GTSNPN, CDR2 SVGIG (reference sequence). The CDR3 runs 14 residues. Trimming removed 2 bases from V and 4 bases from J, with 12 bases in between. The CDR3 protein is CAWSTGTTNQPQHF. As DNA, the CDR3 is TGTGCCTGGAGTACCGGGACAACTAATCAGCCCCAGCATTTT.

The rearrangement uses TRBV5-1 and TRBJ2-5; 9 bases are a match to TRBD1. The CDR3 totals 14 residues. Germline lookup yields CDR1 SGHRS and CDR2 YFSETQ. J gave up 2 bases and V 4 bases, and 3 bases lay outside the gene matches. CDR3 DNA sequence: TGCGCCAGCAGCCCGACAGGGGGGCAAGAGACCCAGTACTTC. Protein product: CASSPTGGQETQYF.

The chain couples TRBV29-1 to TRBJ2-5; 8 nucleotides align to TRBD1. J lost 5 bases, V lost 5 bases, and 7 bases had no gene match. CDR3 length: 13 residues. Germline values: CDR1 SQVTM, CDR2 ANQGSEA. In DNA form, the CDR3 reads TGCAGCGTTCAGCAGGGGGCGAGGGAGACCCAGTACTTC. Its protein is CSVQQGARETQYF.

This chain uses TRBV30 with TRBJ1-2; D may be TRBD1 (5 bases). Germline assignment: CDR1 GTSNPN and CDR2 SVGIG (reference sequence). The V gene lost 4 bases and the J gene lost 4 bases, with 7 bases spanning the gap. This CDR3 region has 11 residues. DNA of the CDR3: TGTGCCTGGAATAGGGGCTATGGCTACACCTTC. It yields the protein CAWNRGYGYTF.

The chain employs TRBV5-1 and TRBJ2-1; 9 bases match TRBD1. CDR3 length: 14 residues. Trimming removed 4 bases from V and 10 bases from J; junction bases left unmatched: 9. Germline V gene data show CDR1 as SGHRS and CDR2 as YFSETQ. The CDR3 is CASSKSQGAREQFF. The CDR3 DNA is TGCGCCAGCAGCAAATCACAGGGGGCGAGAGAGCAGTTCTTC.

This rearrangement joins TRBV7-2 to TRBJ2-2; D is ambiguous. CDR3 length: 14 amino acids. Germline-derived CDR1 and CDR2 are SGHTA and FQGNSA. The V end lost 4 bases, the J end lost 8 bases, and 14 bases lay between the germline ends. In DNA form, the CDR3 reads TGTGCCAGCAGCTCCCCGGCTTGGGCGGGGGAGCTGTTTTTT. It specifies CASSSPAWAGELFF.

The chain joins TRBV6-6 to TRBJ2-1, with 7 bases lining up with TRBD2. CDR1 and CDR2 (germline): MNHNY, SVGAGI (reference sequence). The CDR3 consists of 14 residues. V shed 4 bases and J 7 bases; nucleotides not matched to a gene: 7. The CDR3 region has the DNA TGTGCCAGCAGTTTCGGAGGCGGGGGTAATGAGCAGTTCTTC. This encodes CASSFGGGGNEQFF.

This chain joins TRBV18 and TRBJ2-7, with 10 bases matching TRBD1. CDR3 size: 14 residues. Losses at the gene ends were 6 bases for V and 1 base for J; bases not matched to a gene: 3. CDR1 is KGHSH and CDR2 is LQKENI in the germline V gene. The CDR3 reads CASSWTGGSYEQYF. The CDR3 nucleotides are TGTGCCAGCTCGTGGACAGGGGGGTCCTACGAGCAGTACTTC.

This chain uses TRBV6-1 with TRBJ2-3; 10 bases line up with TRBD1. The J segment lost 8 bases and the V segment lost 6 bases, leaving 8 bases of the junction unmatched. This CDR3 spans 14 amino acids. Germline values: CDR1 MNHNS, CDR2 SASEGT. CDR3 residues: CASSWDRGVGTQYF. In DNA form, the CDR3 reads TGTGCCAGCAGCTGGGACAGGGGAGTCGGTACGCAGTATTTT.

The chain recombines TRBV19 with TRBJ1-6; no firm D call. The CDR3 covers 17 residues. Trimming removed 2 bases at V and 0 bases at J, with 11 bases between. Looked up from germline, CDR1 is LNHDA and CDR2 is SQIVND (reference sequence). As DNA, the CDR3 is TGTGCCAGTAGTATATTGGCCTCCAGCTCCTATAATTCACCCCTCCACTTT. Translated, it gives CASSILASSSYNSPLHF.

CDR3: CASSFTSGTYNEQFF. For the CDR3, the DNA is TGTGCCAGCAGCTTTACTAGCGGGACCTACAATGAGCAGTTCTTC. The chain carries TRBV5-4 and TRBJ2-1; 10 positions agree with TRBD2. CDR1 SGHNT and CDR2 YYREEE come from the germline V gene (reference sequence). J lost 2 bases, V lost 2 bases, and 1 base had no gene match. The CDR3 has 15 amino acids.

The chain links TRBV6-1 to TRBJ2-5, with 8 bases that match TRBD2. CDR3 length equals 14 residues. In germline, CDR1 is MNHNS, CDR2 SASEGT. J was trimmed by 7 bases and V by 3 bases; bases with no gene match: 7. For the CDR3, the DNA is TGTGCCAGCAGTGATCAGAGCGGGAGTGGGACCCAGTACTTC. This sequence encodes CASSDQSGSGTQYF.

CDR3 in DNA: TGTGCCAGCAGCCCGCAGGATTCACCCCTCCACTTT. Translating it yields CASSPQDSPLHF. The rearrangement uses TRBV7-9 and TRBJ1-6; the D is unclear. Trimming removed 5 bases from V and 8 bases from J, with 7 bases in between. Looked up from germline, CDR1 is SEHNR and CDR2 is FQNEAQ (reference sequence). The CDR3 length is 12 residues.